What follows describes a single TCR beta chain. Its antigen remains unidentified. These data belong to a study of cytomegalovirus exposure and HLA in healthy donors. Overall study results and limits: TCR beta V- and J-gene trimming was later associated with a missense DCLRE1C variant. Rare TCR sequences dominated, though some public TCRs recurred in many donors. The investigators catalogued some 150 TCR beta chains as cytomegalovirus-associated.

CDR3 length: 15 residues. V dropped 0 bases and J dropped 8 bases, with 15 bases sitting between them. Germline values: CDR1 SGDLS, CDR2 YYNGEE. The PCR used 60 Vbeta and 13 Jbeta primers. Assay used: immunoSEQ multiplex PCR; TCRdb lists only in-frame clones, some missing. Of approximately 170,000 clones in the sample, 68% were seen once. The sequence came from a man aged 45-65 years in good health and CMV-seronegative. Sequencing was performed on PBMCs. The chain recombines TRBV9 with TRBJ2-1; a possible D gene is TRBD1 (5 bases). The DNA for the CDR3 is TGTGCCAGCAGCGTAGCTTGGCAGGGATGGGATGAGCAGTTCTTC. Amino acids: CASSVAWQGWDEQFF.